Each of the 20 T cell receptor beta chains below was sequenced from the same sample in a study of blood T cell repertoires in COVID-19. Produced via immunoSEQ multiplex PCR; TCRdb's table is partial and in-frame only. The sample includes tens of thousands of clones, approximately 88% of them seen just once. Material for sequencing was peripheral blood. The receptor set was obtained from a man aged 50 to 60 with acute or convalescent COVID-19.

V usage is TRBV2 and J usage is TRBJ2-1; 7 bases agree with TRBD2. With V trimmed by 9 bases and J by 4 bases, 9 bases remained unmatched. In germline, CDR1 is SNHLY, CDR2 FYNNEI. CDR3 length: 14 amino acids. The CDR3 coding sequence is TGTGCCAGTGTGGGGGGGACCATATACAATGAGCAGTTCTTC. Protein sequence: CASVGGTIYNEQFF.

The V and J genes are TRBV4-1 and TRBJ2-1, with 10 bases that match TRBD2. Germline V lookup: CDR1 MGHRA, CDR2 YSYEKL. This CDR3 contains 15 residues. V was clipped by 2 bases and J by 15 bases; unmatched bases: 13. CDR3 sequence: CASSQLALAGDRPFF. The CDR3 nucleotides read TGCGCCAGCAGCCAATTAGCCCTAGCGGGGGACAGGCCGTTCTTC.

The CDR3 loop reads CASSRRLAGSDYEQYF. DNA of the CDR3: TGCGCCAGCAGCCGCAGACTAGCGGGATCAGACTACGAGCAGTACTTC. The genes are TRBV4-1 and TRBJ2-7; 11 nucleotides match TRBD2. Looked up from germline, CDR1 is MGHRA and CDR2 is YSYEKL. With V trimmed by 4 bases and J by 3 bases, 8 bases remained unmatched. This CDR3 is 16 amino acids long.

CDR3 nucleotide sequence: TGTGCCAGCAGATGGGGGGGTTTGGGTAATTCACCCCTCCACTTT. It specifies CASRWGGLGNSPLHF. J is TRBJ1-6 and V is TRBV7-9; TRBD1 is a possible D gene (5 bases). CDR3 size: 15 residues. V was cut by 6 bases and J by 6 bases, with 15 bases left in between. Germline V gene sequence: CDR1 SEHNR, CDR2 FQNEAQ (reference sequence). Full variable domain (missing parts from reference TRBV7-9 and TRBJ1-6): DTGVSQNPRHKITKRGQNVTFRCDPISEHNRLYWYRQTLGQGPEFLTYFQNEAQLEKSRLLSDRFSAERPKGSFSTLEIQRTEQGDSAMYLCASRWGGLGNSPLHFGNGTRLTVT.

This chain uses TRBV19 with TRBJ1-5, with a weak D call TRBD1 (6 bases). CDR3 size: 17 residues. V lost 5 bases to trimming and J lost 0 bases, with 17 bases between them. Germline V lookup: CDR1 LNHDA, CDR2 SQIVND (reference sequence). The DNA for the CDR3 is TGTGCCAGTAGTCCGCTGGGGGCCGACTATAGCAATCAGCCCCAGCATTTT. This encodes CASSPLGADYSNQPQHF.

V and J are TRBV29-1 and TRBJ1-1, with D maybe TRBD1 (5 bases). CDR1 SQVTM and CDR2 ANQGSEA come from the germline V gene. The length of the CDR3 is 13 residues. Trimming left V 5 bases short and J 4 bases short, with 14 bases between. The CDR3 nucleotides read TGCAGCGTTTGGGGACTCGGAGGCACTGAAGCTTTCTTT. Protein sequence: CSVWGLGGTEAFF.

V and J are TRBV11-2 and TRBJ2-7, with a possible D match to TRBD2 (5 bases). CDR1 is SGHAT, CDR2 FQNNGV, per germline. The CDR3 runs to 15 residues. Trimming removed 2 bases from V and 3 bases from J, with 14 bases in between. The CDR3 loop reads CASSLLYGGLYEQYF. CDR3 nucleotides: TGTGCCAGCAGCTTACTCTACGGCGGACTCTACGAGCAGTACTTC.

The DNA of the CDR3 is TGTGCCAGCAGCCGGATGGACAGGGGCTCCTATAATTCACCCCTCCACTTT. Translated: CASSRMDRGSYNSPLHF. The rearrangement uses TRBV11-2 and TRBJ1-6; 9 bases match TRBD1. CDR3 length: 17 amino acids. V shed 5 bases, J shed 0 bases, and the junction held 5 bases outside the gene matches. Germline values: CDR1 SGHAT, CDR2 FQNNGV.

CDR3 DNA: TGTGCCATCAGGAGGTCCATGTCTAGCGGGGGGCTCACAGATACGCAGTATTTT. It is translated as CAIRRSMSSGGLTDTQYF. The genes are TRBV10-3 and TRBJ2-3, with 11 bases lining up with TRBD2. The V gene end was trimmed by 6 bases and the J gene end by 2 bases; junction bases not matched to a gene: 13. Germline loops: CDR1 ENHRY, CDR2 SYGVKD. CDR3 length: 18 amino acids.

The chain employs TRBV14 and TRBJ2-2, with D perhaps matching TRBD2 (5 bases). V lost 0 bases, J lost 5 bases, and 16 bases lay in between. This CDR3 is 17 amino acids long. The germline gives CDR1 SGHDN, CDR2 FVKESK. The DNA for the CDR3 is TGTGCCAGCAGCCAAGATAACGCCCGGAGAGGGACCGGGGAGCTGTTTTTT. Translating it yields CASSQDNARRGTGELFF.

The CDR3 bases are TGCGCCAGCAGCAGAAGGACAGGTCCAAGCTCCTACGAGCAGTACTTC. Translating it yields CASSRRTGPSSYEQYF. The J gene is TRBJ2-7, the V gene TRBV5-1, with TRBD1 matching 7 bases. The V gene's germline CDR1 is SGHRS and CDR2 YFSETQ. The CDR3 totals 16 residues. V shed 4 bases, J shed 0 bases, and the junction held 10 bases outside the gene matches.

V is TRBV5-6 and J is TRBJ2-1; TRBD2 matches at 12 bases. Germline-derived CDR1 and CDR2 are SGHDT and YYEEEE. The V gene end was trimmed by 0 bases and the J gene end by 7 bases; junction bases not matched to a gene: 5. This CDR3 is built from 16 residues. The CDR3 DNA follows: TGTGCCAGCAGCTTGGCCCTAGCGGGAGGGCGGAATGAGCAGTTCTTC. Its protein product is CASSLALAGGRNEQFF. The full variable domain, its missing parts supplied by reference TRBV5-6 and TRBJ2-1, is DAGVTQSPTHLIKTRGQQVTLRCSPKSGHDTVSWYQQALGQGPQFIFQYYEEEERQRGNFPDRFSGHQFPNYSSELNVNALLLGDSALYLCASSLALAGGRNEQFFGPGTRLTVL.

The chain joins TRBV11-2 to TRBJ1-4, with D possibly matching TRBD1 (5 bases). The CDR3 has 15 residues. Germline CDR1 and CDR2: SGHAT and FQNNGV. V was cut by 5 bases and J by 8 bases, with 18 bases left in between. CDR3 residues: CASSQMGGLGEKLFF. Here the CDR3 DNA reads TGTGCCAGCAGCCAAATGGGGGGGTTAGGAGAAAAACTGTTTTTT. Looking up the rest from reference TRBV11-2 and TRBJ1-4 gives the full variable domain: EAGVAQSPRYKIIEKRQSVAFWCNPISGHATLYWYQQILGQGPKLLIQFQNNGVVDDSQLPKDRFSAERLKGVDSTLKIQPAKLEDSAVYLCASSQMGGLGEKLFFGSGTQLSVL.

The chain has TRBV5-5 and TRBJ2-5; 11 positions agree with TRBD2. The trim removed 7 bases at V and 2 bases at J, leaving 4 bases unmatched. This CDR3 has 14 residues. The germline V gene encodes CDR1 SGHKS and CDR2 YYEKEE (reference sequence). CDR3 sequence (DNA): TGTGCCAGCGCCGGGACTAGCGGACAAGAGACCCAGTACTTC. Translated, it gives CASAGTSGQETQYF.

In this sample, this clone turned up once. The chain has TRBV6-1 and TRBJ2-5; D unclear. V gave up 3 bases and J gave up 4 bases, with 12 bases separating them. CDR1 is MNHNS, CDR2 SASEGT, per germline. CDR3 size: 14 residues. CDR3 nucleotide sequence: TGTGCCAGCAGTGACGTTCTGGGCAGAGAGACCCAGTACTTC. Protein product: CASSDVLGRETQYF.

This sequence joins TRBV7-8 and TRBJ2-7, with 7 bases fitting TRBD1. The V and J ends lost 2 bases and 2 bases, in that order; junction bases with no gene match: 12. The CDR3 consists of 17 residues. CDR1 and CDR2 (germline): SGHVS, FQNEAQ. The CDR3 nucleotides are TGTGCCAGCAGCTTAAACGTTGGGGACAGTGAAACCTACGAGCAGTACTTC. This gives the protein CASSLNVGDSETYEQYF.

V gene TRBV3-1 (or the pseudogene TRBV3-2) combines with J gene TRBJ2-1; D is possibly TRBD2 (6 bases). CDR3 length: 12 amino acids. V gave up 6 bases and J gave up 9 bases, with 12 bases separating them. From germline, CDR1 is LGHDT and CDR2 YNNKEL (reference sequence). DNA for the CDR3: TGTGCCAGCAGTCCCTCGGGGGTTGAGCAGTTCTTC. Translated: CASSPSGVEQFF.

The chain has TRBV11-2 and TRBJ2-2; weak D call: TRBD1 (5 bases). This CDR3 region has 15 residues. The ends were cut back, 2 bases at V and 4 bases at J, with 11 bases in the middle. Germline V CDR1 and CDR2: SGHAT, FQNNGV. The CDR3 DNA sequence: TGTGCCAGCAGCTTACAGGGTTTCGGCACCGGGGAGCTGTTTTTT. This translates into CASSLQGFGTGELFF.

The chain combines TRBV9 with TRBJ2-2; 12 bases map to TRBD2. The CDR3 spans 18 residues. J lost 4 bases, V lost 0 bases, and 7 bases had no gene match. Germline values: CDR1 SGDLS, CDR2 YYNGEE. The CDR3, as DNA: TGTGCCAGCAGCGTAGTGGCTAGCGGGGGGGCTGGCACCGGGGAGCTGTTTTTT. This sequence encodes CASSVVASGGAGTGELFF.

V and J are TRBV1 and TRBJ2-3; TRBD2 is taken as the D call from the table, unchecked against the DNA. TRBV1 is termed a pseudogene. The CDR3 contains 15 residues. CDR3 loop: CTSSQDSLLTDTQYF. The CDR3 DNA sequence: TGCACCAGCAGCCAAGATTCCCTACTCACAGATACGCAGTATTTT.